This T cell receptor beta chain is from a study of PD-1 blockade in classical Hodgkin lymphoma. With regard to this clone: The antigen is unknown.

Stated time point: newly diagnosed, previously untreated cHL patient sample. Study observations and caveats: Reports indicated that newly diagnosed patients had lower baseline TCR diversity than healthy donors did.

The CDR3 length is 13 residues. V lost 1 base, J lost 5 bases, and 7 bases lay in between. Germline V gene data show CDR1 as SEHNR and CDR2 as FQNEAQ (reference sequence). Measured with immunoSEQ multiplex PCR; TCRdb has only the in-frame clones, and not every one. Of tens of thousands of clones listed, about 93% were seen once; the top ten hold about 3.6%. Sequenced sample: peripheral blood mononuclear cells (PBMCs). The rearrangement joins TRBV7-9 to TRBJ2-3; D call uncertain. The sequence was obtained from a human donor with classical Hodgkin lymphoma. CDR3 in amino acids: CASSLDLGDTQYF. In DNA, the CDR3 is TGTGCCAGCAGCTTAGATCTAGGAGATACGCAGTATTTT.